The 7 T cell receptor beta chains below were found in one sample sequenced in a study of shared clonotypes between healthy human individuals. TCRdb keeps only in-frame clones here, not all; method: immunoSEQ multiplex PCR. The sample lists 2 million to 2.5 million clones, over 90% occurring once. Sequences were obtained from naive CD4+ T cells from PBMCs. Subset noted: CD45RA+ positively selected. Every receptor here comes from a man younger than 35 in good health. Some clones in this sample may be carry-over from other donors' samples.

The chain has TRBV7-2 and TRBJ2-3; D gene uncertain. There are 13 residues in the CDR3. Germline CDR1 SGHTA, CDR2 FQGNSA. V lost 5 bases and J lost 4, with 10 bases in between. The CDR3: CASSTEAADTQYF. In nucleotides, the CDR3 is TGTGCCAGCAGCACAGAGGCGGCAGATACGCAGTATTTT.

This clone was recorded only once. The chain joins TRBV5-1 to TRBJ2-3, with no clear D. Germline V CDR1 and CDR2: SGHRS, YFSETQ. The CDR3 length is 15 residues. Trimming shortened V by 4 bases and J by 2 bases, and 14 bases separated the two germline ends. The CDR3 sequence is CASSPTRQNTDTQYF. The CDR3 bases are TGCGCCAGCAGCCCCACCAGGCAGAACACAGATACGCAGTATTTT.

The chain couples TRBV18 to TRBJ2-7; weak D call: TRBD1 (6 bases). Trimming removed 10 bases from V and 3 bases from J, with 31 bases in between. Germline loops: CDR1 KGHSH, CDR2 LQKENI. The CDR3 spans 18 residues. The CDR3 sequence is CATSQWGPTGGFGYEQYF. The DNA of the CDR3 is TGTGCCACCTCGCAGTGGGGGCCAACCGGTGGTTTTGGCTACGAGCAGTACTTC.

V usage is TRBV7-2 and J usage is TRBJ2-1; 7 nucleotides align to TRBD2. The CDR3 contains 14 residues. Per the germline V gene, CDR1 is SGHTA and CDR2 is FQGNSA. J gave up 1 base and V 5 bases, and 2 bases lay outside the gene matches. The DNA of the CDR3 is TGTGCCAGCAGCCCGGGGGGATCCTACAATGAGCAGTTCTTC. Translation gives CASSPGGSYNEQFF.

CDR3 nucleotide sequence: TGTGCCAGCTCCCAGGCCCGGAACCCTTCGGTTACTGAAGCTTTCTTT. It is translated as CASSQARNPSVTEAFF. V usage is TRBV18 and J usage is TRBJ1-1; D remains ambiguous. There are 16 residues in the CDR3. The germline V and J ends were trimmed by 6 bases and 5 bases, with 22 bases remaining between them. Germline V CDR1 and CDR2: KGHSH, LQKENI.

The chain recombines TRBV7-2 with TRBJ1-5; D uncertain. V shed 6 bases and J shed 7 bases, with 13 bases lying between them. The CDR3 length is 13 residues. Germline V CDR1 and CDR2: SGHTA, FQGNSA. The CDR3 loop reads CASSLERAQPQHF. The DNA for the CDR3 is TGTGCCAGCAGTTTGGAGAGGGCGCAGCCCCAGCATTTT.

The J gene is TRBJ1-5, the V gene TRBV18; D gene unclear. This CDR3 has 16 amino acids. V lost 2 bases and J lost 3, with 14 bases in between. CDR1 is KGHSH, CDR2 LQKENI, per germline. The CDR3 here is CASSPAPTATNQPQHF. CDR3 DNA sequence: TGTGCCAGCTCACCAGCTCCGACGGCCACCAATCAGCCCCAGCATTTT. Filled out from reference TRBV18 and TRBJ1-5, the complete variable domain reads NAGVMQNPRHLVRRRGQEARLRCSPMKGHSHVYWYRQLPEEGLKFMVYLQKENIIDESGMPKERFSAEFPKEGPSILRIQQVVRGDSAAYFCASSPAPTATNQPQHFGDGTRLSIL.